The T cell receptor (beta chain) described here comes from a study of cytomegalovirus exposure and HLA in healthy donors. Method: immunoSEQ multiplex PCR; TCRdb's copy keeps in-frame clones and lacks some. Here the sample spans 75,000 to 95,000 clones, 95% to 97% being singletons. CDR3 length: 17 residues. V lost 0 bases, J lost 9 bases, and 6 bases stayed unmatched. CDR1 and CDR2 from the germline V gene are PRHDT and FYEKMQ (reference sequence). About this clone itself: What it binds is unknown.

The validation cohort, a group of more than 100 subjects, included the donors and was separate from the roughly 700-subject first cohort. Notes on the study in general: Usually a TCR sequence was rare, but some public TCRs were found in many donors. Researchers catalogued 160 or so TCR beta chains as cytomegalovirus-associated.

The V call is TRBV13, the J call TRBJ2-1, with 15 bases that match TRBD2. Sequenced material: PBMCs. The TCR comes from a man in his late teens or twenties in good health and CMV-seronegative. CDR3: CASSLGGTSGRFAEQFF. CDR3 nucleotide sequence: TGTGCCAGCAGCTTAGGCGGGACTAGCGGGAGGTTCGCTGAGCAGTTCTTC.